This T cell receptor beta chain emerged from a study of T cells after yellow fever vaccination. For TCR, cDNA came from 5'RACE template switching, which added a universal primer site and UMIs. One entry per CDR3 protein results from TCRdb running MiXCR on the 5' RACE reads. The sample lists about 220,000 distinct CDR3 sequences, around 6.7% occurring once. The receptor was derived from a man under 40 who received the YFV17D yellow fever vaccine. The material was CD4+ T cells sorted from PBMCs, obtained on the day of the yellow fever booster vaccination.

CDR3 sequence: CSATEGAYSNQPQHF. The CDR3 DNA follows: TGCAGTGCTACGGAGGGGGCCTATAGCAATCAGCCCCAGCATTTT. The genes are TRBV20-1 and TRBJ1-5; 7 bases are shared with TRBD1. Germline values: CDR1 DFQATT, CDR2 SNEGSKA (reference sequence). The CDR3 spans 15 residues. The J segment lost 0 bases and the V segment lost 4 bases, leaving 6 bases of the junction unmatched.